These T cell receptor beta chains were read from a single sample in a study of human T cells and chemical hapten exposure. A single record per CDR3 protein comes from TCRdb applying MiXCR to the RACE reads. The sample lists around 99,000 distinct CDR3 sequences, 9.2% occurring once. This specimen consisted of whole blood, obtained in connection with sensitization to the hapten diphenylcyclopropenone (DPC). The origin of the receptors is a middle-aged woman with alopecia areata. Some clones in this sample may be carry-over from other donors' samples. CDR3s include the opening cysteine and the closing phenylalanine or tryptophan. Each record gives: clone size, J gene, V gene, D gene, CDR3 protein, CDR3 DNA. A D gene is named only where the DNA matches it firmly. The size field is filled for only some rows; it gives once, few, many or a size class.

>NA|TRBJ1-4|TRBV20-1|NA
CSAAGPGGEKLFF
TGCAGTGCGGCCGGGCCCGGGGGCGAAAAACTGTTTTTT
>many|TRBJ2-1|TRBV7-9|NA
CASSLTLRDSYNEQFF
TGTGCCAGCAGCCTAACATTGAGGGACTCCTACAATGAGCAGTTCTTC
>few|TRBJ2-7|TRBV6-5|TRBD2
CASSYSRGSYEQYF
TGTGCCAGCAGTTACTCGCGGGGGTCCTACGAGCAGTACTTC
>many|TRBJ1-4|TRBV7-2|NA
CASSRILGGNEKLFF
TGTGCCAGCAGCCGTATATTAGGCGGAAATGAAAAACTGTTTTTT
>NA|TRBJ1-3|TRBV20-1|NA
CSAPTDQNTIYF
TGCAGTGCCCCAACTGATCAAAACACCATATATTTT
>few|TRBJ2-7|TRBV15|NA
CATSRGTDTYEQYF
TGTGCCACCAGCAGAGGGACAGACACCTACGAGCAGTACTTC
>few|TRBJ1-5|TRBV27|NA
CASSSPREVYRAQPQHF
TGTGCCAGCAGTTCCCCCCGGGAAGTCTACAGGGCCCAGCCCCAGCATTTT
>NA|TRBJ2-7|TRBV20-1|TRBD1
CSARGQGVYEQYF
TGCAGTGCCCGGGGACAGGGGGTCTACGAGCAGTACTTC
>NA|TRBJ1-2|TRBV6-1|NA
CGCWGSANYGYTF
TGTGGCTGCTGGGGATCGGCTAACTATGGCTACACCTTC
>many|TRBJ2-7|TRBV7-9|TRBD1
CASSGTGNEQYF
TGTGCCAGCAGCGGGACAGGGAACGAGCAGTACTTC
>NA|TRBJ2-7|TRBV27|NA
CASSRGTGSSYEQYF
TGTGCCAGCAGCCGCGGGACCGGGTCCTCCTACGAGCAGTACTTC
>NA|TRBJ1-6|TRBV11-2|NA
CASSLLGDNSPLHF
TGTGCCAGCAGCCTCTTAGGGGATAATTCACCCCTCCACTTT
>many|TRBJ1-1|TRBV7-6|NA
CASSLPFAGHQNTEAFF
TGTGCCAGCAGCTTACCCTTTGCGGGACACCAGAACACTGAAGCTTTCTTT
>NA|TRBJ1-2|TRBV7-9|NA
CASSSQGFYYGYTF
TGTGCCAGCAGCTCACAGGGTTTCTACTATGGCTACACCTTC
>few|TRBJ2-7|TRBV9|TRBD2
CASTVGGANSYEQYF
TGTGCCAGCACAGTCGGGGGGGCTAACTCCTACGAGCAGTACTTC
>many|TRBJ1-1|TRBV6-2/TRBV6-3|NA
CASRDPGMNTEAFF
TGTGCCAGCAGAGATCCAGGGATGAACACTGAAGCTTTCTTT
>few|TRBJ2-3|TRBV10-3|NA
CAISRTANTDTQYF
TGTGCCATCTCCCGGACAGCTAACACAGATACGCAGTATTTT
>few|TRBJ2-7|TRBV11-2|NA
CASSPGTALDYEQYF
TGTGCCAGCAGCCCAGGGACTGCCCTCGACTACGAGCAGTACTTC
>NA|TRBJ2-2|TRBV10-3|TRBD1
CAISGTGAGELFF
TGTGCCATCAGTGGGACAGGGGCCGGGGAGCTGTTTTTT
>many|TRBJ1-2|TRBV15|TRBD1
CATSTEIPDRAYGYTF
TGTGCCACCAGCACAGAAATCCCAGACAGGGCCTATGGCTACACCTTC
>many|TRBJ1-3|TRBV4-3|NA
CASSQGAWGESASGNTIYF
TGCGCCAGCAGCCAAGGGGCCTGGGGGGAGTCGGCCTCTGGAAACACCATATATTTT
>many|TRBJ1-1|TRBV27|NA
CASRRTPLRGTEAFF
TGTGCCAGCAGAAGGACCCCCCTTCGGGGCACTGAAGCTTTCTTT
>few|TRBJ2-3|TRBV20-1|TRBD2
CSPSGMGTDTQYF
TGCAGTCCTAGCGGGATGGGCACAGATACGCAGTATTTT
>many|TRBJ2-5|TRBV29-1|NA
CSAEGGGLGETQYF
TGCAGCGCCGAGGGAGGGGGTCTTGGCGAGACCCAGTACTTC
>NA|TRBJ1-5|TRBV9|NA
CASSVGGGTAQHF
TGTGCCAGCAGCGTAGGAGGGGGGACGGCCCAGCATTTT
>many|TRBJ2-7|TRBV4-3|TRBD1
CASSKQRGQGYEQYF
TGCGCCAGCAGCAAGCAGAGGGGGCAAGGTTACGAGCAGTACTTC
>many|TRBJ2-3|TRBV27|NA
CASSFSGRQYF
TGTGCCAGCAGTTTTTCGGGAAGGCAGTATTTT
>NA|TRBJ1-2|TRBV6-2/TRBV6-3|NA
CASSYGGIEATYGYTF
TGTGCCAGCAGTTACGGAGGGATTGAGGCGACCTATGGCTACACCTTC
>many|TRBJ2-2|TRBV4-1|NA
CASSQADRRTGELFF
TGCGCCAGCAGCCAAGCCGACAGGAGGACCGGGGAGCTGTTTTTT
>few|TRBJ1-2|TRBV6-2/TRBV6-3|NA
CASSFTEGIYGYTF
TGTGCCAGCAGTTTTACGGAGGGGATCTATGGCTACACCTTC
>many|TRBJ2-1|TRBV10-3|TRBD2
CAISEGLAGEYNEQFF
TGTGCCATCAGTGAGGGACTAGCGGGGGAGTACAATGAGCAGTTCTTC
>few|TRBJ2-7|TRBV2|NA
CASSERVARKGQYF
TGTGCCAGCAGTGAAAGGGTTGCGAGAAAGGGGCAGTACTTC
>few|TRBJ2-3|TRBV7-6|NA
CASSSWSGEAQYF
TGTGCCAGCAGCTCCTGGTCGGGGGAGGCGCAGTATTTT
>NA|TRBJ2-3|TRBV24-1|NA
CATSDPEVTPQYF
TGTGCCACCAGTGATCCTGAAGTAACACCCCAGTATTTT
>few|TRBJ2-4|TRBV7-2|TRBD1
CASSSDRDRATNIQYF
TGTGCCAGCAGCTCAGACAGGGACAGGGCGACAAACATTCAGTACTTC
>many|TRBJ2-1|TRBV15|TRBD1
CATTGTGRTYNEQFF
TGTGCCACCACCGGGACAGGGAGGACCTACAATGAGCAGTTCTTC
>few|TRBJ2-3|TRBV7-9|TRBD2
CASDPGLGTTDTQYF
TGTGCCAGCGACCCGGGACTAGGGACCACAGATACGCAGTATTTT
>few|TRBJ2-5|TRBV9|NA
CASSSGPLVETQYF
TGTGCCAGCTCCTCGGGACCTCTAGTGGAGACCCAGTACTTC
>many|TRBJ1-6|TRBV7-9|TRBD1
CASSPDRGRNSPLHF
TGTGCCAGCAGCCCCGACAGGGGGCGAAATTCACCCCTCCACTTT
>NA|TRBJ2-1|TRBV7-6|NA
CASSSLGPGNEQFF
TGTGCCAGCAGCTCCCTAGGTCCGGGCAATGAGCAGTTCTTC
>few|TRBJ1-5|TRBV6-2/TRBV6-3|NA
CASTHSNQPQHF
TGTGCCAGCACACACAGCAATCAGCCCCAGCATTTT
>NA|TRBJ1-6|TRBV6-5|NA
CASSFTGTNSPLHF
TGTGCCAGCAGTTTTACAGGGACCAATTCACCCCTCCACTTT
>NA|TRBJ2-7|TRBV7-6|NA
CASSWGVTYEQYF
TGTGCCAGCAGTTGGGGGGTAACCTACGAGCAGTACTTC
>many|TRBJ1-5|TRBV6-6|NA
CASGVQGSNQPQHF
TGTGCCAGCGGGGTCCAGGGGTCAAATCAGCCCCAGCATTTT
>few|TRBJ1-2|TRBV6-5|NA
CASSYRQSYGYTF
TGTGCCAGCAGTTATCGACAATCCTATGGCTACACCTTC
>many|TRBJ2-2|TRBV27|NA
CASSLEENTGELFF
TGTGCCAGCAGTTTAGAGGAGAACACCGGGGAGCTGTTTTTT